This T cell receptor beta chain was sequenced during a study of T cells in Graves' hyperthyroidism and ophthalmopathy (dated by TCRdb to between 2018 and 2020). Background on the whole study: Peripheral blood samples were taken at the time of initial diagnosis, prior to any treatment. The paper describes TCR Vbeta CDR3 sequencing of 130 to 150 peripheral blood samples, made up of 43 ophthalmopathy patients, 70 to 75 hyperthyroidism patients and 17 progressor patients. Following sampling, methimazole starting at 30 mg daily was given to hyperthyroidism patients, and high-dose intravenous methylprednisolone was given to ophthalmopathy patients. An independent validation cohort of 18 to 20 hyperthyroidism patients and over 15 patients who later progressed to ophthalmopathy tested prospective prediction of ophthalmopathy. Thyroid tissue and blood T-cell repertoires from six Graves' hyperthyroidism patients were also compared in the study. The 85 to 100 discovery patients were randomly split 7:3 into training and test sets. To identify distinguishing TCR V-J signatures, a discovery cohort of 100 patients was used, comprising under 45 with Graves' ophthalmopathy and roughly 60 with stable Graves' hyperthyroidism.

Broad study findings and their caveats: Sample size was not statistically predetermined, and blinding of investigators to group allocation was not performed. In validation, the model predicted progression to ophthalmopathy with around 71% sensitivity and less than 75% specificity, a median of 6.5 months before onset. A model built on a 13 V-J signature distinguished ophthalmopathy from stable hyperthyroidism, reaching around 87% sensitivity and 81.08% specificity in cross-validation and 80%/75% in testing. Blood samples also contained most of the expanded thyroid clonotypes (frequency above 0.001), which suggests that blood repertoires may reflect thyroid immune responses.

Stable Graves' hyperthyroidism was defined as the absence of progression to ophthalmopathy over 18 months of follow-up. Hyperthyroidism patients were newly diagnosed, had a disease duration of under 2 months, and were aged 18 to 65 years. Patients with uncontrolled infections, other autoimmune diseases, pregnancy or lactation were excluded. Diagnoses relied on clinical symptoms, serum thyroxine and TRAb, thyroid ultrasound and orbital computed tomography. PBMCs were isolated from 10 ml of fresh peripheral blood by Ficoll-Paque density gradient centrifugation. Total RNA was extracted using Trizol reagent, and RNA quality was assessed on an Agilent 2100 Bioanalyzer. Amplification of TCR beta CDR3 regions was carried out from RNA transcripts. The TCR CDR3 was subjected to a first round of RT-PCR using the HTBI primer set and the Qiagen OneStep RT-PCR kit. Libraries were constructed in a second round of multiplex PCR, after which size selection and purification were performed. The libraries were sequenced on an Illumina HiSeq2000 using paired-end 100 bp reads. In the original analysis: SOAPnuke was used to process the raw data, with reads discarded if the reads contained adapters or uncalled bases, had a mean Phred below 15, or lacked an exact constant-primer or identifier match. COPE v1.2.5 was used to merge high-quality paired reads, and clonotypes were defined as unique nucleotide sequences. Clonotypes were aligned to IMGT TRBV, TRBD and TRBJ reference segments using MiTCR v1.1. Analysis was restricted to V-J combinations with a frequency above 0.0001, which covered over 98% of repertoires. A TCS score was defined as the ratio between F50 (clonal expansion) and ExV (chaos), using BLOSUM62-based TCRdist between CDR3 peptides within each V-J. Welch's t-statistics and random forest reduced 500 to 650 V-J features to fewer than 15, which were used in a naive Bayes classifier (R e1071). Thyroid-blood repertoire similarity was quantified with the Morisita-Horn index. The public reads were quality trimmed at Q25 with fastp and then assembled into clones with MiXCR by TCRdb, keeping productive beta chains. Rows are unified per CDR3 protein, each entry keeping the most common DNA and genes. These V and J calls rely on TCRdb rather than the paper's analysis. This sample gives roughly 840,000 distinct CDR3 sequences in total; around 39% of them show up just once. The ten largest clones capture 7.5% to 9.5% of the sample.

In its sample, this clonotype was seen many times. The clone's antigen remains unknown. Base qualities are not at hand, and no much larger clone is one base apart. This receptor was identified in a man younger than 35 with Graves' hyperthyroidism. Material: blood.

CDR3 loop: CASSLDAGGTYEQYF. The DNA sequence is TGTGCCAGCAGCTTAGATGCAGGGGGAACCTACGAGCAGTACTTC. Recombination joined TRBV11-2 with TRBJ2-7, with TRBD1 identical over 7 junction bases. Relative to germline, V is missing 0 bases and J is missing 2 bases, with 4 bases of the junction outside any gene match. Including cysteine and phenylalanine, the CDR3 has 15 amino acids. This entry keeps only the CDR3 DNA: 45 bases, framed from base 1. CDR1 SGHAT and CDR2 FQNNGV are derived from the germline V gene.